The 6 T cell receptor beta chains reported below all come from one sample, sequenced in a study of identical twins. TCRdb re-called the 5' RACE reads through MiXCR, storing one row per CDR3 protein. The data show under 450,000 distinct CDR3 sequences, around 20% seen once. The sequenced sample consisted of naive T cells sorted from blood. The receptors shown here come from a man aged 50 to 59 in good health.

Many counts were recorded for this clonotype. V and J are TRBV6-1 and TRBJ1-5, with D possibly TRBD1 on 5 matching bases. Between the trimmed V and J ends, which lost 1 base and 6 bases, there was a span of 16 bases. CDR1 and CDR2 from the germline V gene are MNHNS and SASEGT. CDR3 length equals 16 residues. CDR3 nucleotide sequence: TGTGCCAGCAGTGAAGGGACATCCCGAGGAATTCAGCCCCAGCATTTT. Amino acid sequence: CASSEGTSRGIQPQHF.

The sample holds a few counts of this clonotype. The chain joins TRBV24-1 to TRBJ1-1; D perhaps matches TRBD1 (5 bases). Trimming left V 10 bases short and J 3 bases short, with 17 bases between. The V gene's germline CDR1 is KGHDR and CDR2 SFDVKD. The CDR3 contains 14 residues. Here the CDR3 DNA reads TGTGCCACTCGTGAGGAGGGGCAGGACACTGAAGCTTTCTTT. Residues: CATREEGQDTEAFF.

The CDR3 DNA follows: TGCGCCAGCAGCCAAGTAACAGTTAATTCACCCCTCCACTTT. This translates into CASSQVTVNSPLHF. The chain has TRBV4-1 and TRBJ1-6; D remains ambiguous. The germline V and J ends were trimmed by 1 base and 6 bases, with 7 bases remaining between them. CDR3 length: 14 amino acids. The germline V gene has CDR1 MGHRA and CDR2 YSYEKL.

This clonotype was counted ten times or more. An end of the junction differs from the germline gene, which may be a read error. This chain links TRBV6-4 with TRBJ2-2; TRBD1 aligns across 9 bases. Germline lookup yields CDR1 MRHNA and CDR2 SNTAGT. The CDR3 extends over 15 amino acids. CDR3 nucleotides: TGTGCCAGCAGTGCCGGGACAGGGAACCCCGGGGAGCTGTTTTTT. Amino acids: CASSAGTGNPGELFF.

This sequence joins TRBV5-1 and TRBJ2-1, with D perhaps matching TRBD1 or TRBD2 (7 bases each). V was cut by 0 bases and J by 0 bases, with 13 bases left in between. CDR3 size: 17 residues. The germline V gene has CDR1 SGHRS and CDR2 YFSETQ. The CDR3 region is CASSLGQGGTSYNEQFF. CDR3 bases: TGCGCCAGCAGCTTGGGGCAGGGGGGGACCTCCTACAATGAGCAGTTCTTC.

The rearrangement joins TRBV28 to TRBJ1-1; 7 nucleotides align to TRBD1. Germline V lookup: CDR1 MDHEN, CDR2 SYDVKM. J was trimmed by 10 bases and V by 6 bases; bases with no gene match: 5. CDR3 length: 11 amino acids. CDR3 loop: CASSSDRRAFF. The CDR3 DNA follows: TGTGCCAGCAGCTCGGACAGGAGAGCTTTCTTT.